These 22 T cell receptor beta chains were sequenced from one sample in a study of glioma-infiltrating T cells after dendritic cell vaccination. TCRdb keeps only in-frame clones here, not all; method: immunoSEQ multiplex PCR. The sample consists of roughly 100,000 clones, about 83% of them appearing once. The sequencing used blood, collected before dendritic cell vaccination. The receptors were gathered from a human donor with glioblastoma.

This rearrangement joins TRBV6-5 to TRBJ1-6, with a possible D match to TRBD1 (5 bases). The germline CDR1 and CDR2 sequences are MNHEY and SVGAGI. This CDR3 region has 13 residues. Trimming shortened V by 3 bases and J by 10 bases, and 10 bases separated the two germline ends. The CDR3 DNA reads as TGTGCCAGCAGTTATGGGGGAGGGTCACCCCTCCACTTT. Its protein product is CASSYGGGSPLHF.

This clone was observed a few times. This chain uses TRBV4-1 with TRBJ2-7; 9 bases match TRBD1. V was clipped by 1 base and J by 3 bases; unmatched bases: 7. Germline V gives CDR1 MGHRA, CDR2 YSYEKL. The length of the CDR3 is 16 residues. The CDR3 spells CASSQAYETGGYEQYF. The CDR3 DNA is TGCGCCAGCAGCCAAGCCTATGAGACAGGGGGCTACGAGCAGTACTTC.

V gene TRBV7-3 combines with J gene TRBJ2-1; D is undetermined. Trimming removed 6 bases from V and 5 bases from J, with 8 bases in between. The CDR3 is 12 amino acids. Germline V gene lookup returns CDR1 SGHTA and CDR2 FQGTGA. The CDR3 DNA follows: TGTGCCAGCAGTTCTGTCGACAATGAGCAGTTCTTC. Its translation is CASSSVDNEQFF.

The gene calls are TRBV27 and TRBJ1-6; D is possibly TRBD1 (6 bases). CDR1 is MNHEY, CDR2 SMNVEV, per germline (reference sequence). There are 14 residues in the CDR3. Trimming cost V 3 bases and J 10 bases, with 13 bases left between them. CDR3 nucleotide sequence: TGTGCCAGCAGTTTGTGGAGGGGGGGATCACCCCTCCACTTT. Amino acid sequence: CASSLWRGGSPLHF.

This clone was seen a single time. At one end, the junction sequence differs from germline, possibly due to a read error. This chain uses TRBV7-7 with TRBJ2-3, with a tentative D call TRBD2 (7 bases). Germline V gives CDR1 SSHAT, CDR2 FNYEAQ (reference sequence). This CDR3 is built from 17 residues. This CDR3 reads CASSLGGGRRSTDTQYF. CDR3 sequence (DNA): TGTGCTAGCAGCTTAGGGGGGGGGCGCAGGAGCACAGATACGCAGTATTTT.

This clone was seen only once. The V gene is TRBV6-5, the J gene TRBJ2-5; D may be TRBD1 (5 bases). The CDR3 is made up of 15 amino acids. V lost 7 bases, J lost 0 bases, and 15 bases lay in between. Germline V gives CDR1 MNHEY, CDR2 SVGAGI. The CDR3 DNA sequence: TGTGCCAGCAACACCCTCCAGGGTTACCAAGAGACCCAGTACTTC. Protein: CASNTLQGYQETQYF.

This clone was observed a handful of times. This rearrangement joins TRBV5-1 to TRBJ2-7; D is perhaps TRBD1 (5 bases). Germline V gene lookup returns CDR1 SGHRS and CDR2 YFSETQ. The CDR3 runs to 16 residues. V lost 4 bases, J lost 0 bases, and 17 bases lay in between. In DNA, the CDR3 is TGCGCCAGCAGCGACAGAAACTTTCGGAGCTCCTACGAGCAGTACTTC. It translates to CASSDRNFRSSYEQYF. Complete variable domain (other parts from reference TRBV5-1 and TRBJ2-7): KAGVTQTPRYLIKTRGQQVTLSCSPISGHRSVSWYQQTPGQGLQFLFEYFSETQRNKGNFPGRFSGRQFSNSRSEMNVSTLELGDSALYLCASSDRNFRSSYEQYFGPGTRLTVT.

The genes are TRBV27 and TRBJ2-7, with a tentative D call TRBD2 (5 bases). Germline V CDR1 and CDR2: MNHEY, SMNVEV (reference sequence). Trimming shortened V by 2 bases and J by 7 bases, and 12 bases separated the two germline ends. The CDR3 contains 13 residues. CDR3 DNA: TGTGCCAGCAGTTTAGTCTACACGGGGGAGCAGTACTTC. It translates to CASSLVYTGEQYF.

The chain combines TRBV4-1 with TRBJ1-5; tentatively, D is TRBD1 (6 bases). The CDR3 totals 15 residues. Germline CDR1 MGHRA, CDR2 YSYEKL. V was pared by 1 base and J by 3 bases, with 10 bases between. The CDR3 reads CASSQGRQANQPQHF. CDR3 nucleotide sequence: TGCGCCAGCAGCCAAGGTCGACAGGCCAATCAGCCCCAGCATTTT.

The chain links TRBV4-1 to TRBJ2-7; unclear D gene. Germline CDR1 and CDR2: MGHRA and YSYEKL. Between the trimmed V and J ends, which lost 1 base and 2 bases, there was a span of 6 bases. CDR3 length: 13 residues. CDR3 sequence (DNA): TGCGCCAGCAGCCAAGGGCTGGCCTACGAGCAGTACTTC. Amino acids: CASSQGLAYEQYF.

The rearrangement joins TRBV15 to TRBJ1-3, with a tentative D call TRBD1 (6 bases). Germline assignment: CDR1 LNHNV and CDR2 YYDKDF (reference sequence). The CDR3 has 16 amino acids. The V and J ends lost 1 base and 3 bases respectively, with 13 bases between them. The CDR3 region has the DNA TGTGCCACCAGCAGAGCAGGGAGGGGGAATGGAAACACCATATATTTT. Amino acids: CATSRAGRGNGNTIYF.

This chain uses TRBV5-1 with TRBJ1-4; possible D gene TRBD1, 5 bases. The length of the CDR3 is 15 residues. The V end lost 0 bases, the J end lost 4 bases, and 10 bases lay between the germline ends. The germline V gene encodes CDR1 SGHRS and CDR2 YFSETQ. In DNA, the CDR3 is TGCGCCAGCAGCTTGGTGTCAGGGAATAATGAAAAACTGTTTTTT. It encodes CASSLVSGNNEKLFF.

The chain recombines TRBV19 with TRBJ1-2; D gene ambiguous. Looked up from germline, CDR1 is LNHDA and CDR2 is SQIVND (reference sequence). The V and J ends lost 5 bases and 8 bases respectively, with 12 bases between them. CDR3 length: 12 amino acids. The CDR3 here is CASSYPARGYTF. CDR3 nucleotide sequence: TGTGCCAGTAGTTATCCTGCTAGAGGCTACACCTTC. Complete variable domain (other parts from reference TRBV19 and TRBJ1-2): DGGITQSPKYLFRKEGQNVTLSCEQNLNHDAMYWYRQDPGQGLRLIYYSQIVNDFQKGDIAEGYSVSREKKESFPLTVTSAQKNPTAFYLCASSYPARGYTFGSGTRLTVV.

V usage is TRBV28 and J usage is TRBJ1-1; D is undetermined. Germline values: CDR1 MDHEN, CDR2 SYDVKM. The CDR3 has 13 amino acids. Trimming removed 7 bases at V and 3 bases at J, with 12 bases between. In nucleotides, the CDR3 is TGTGCCAGCATCTCTACTAGGTACACTGAAGCTTTCTTT. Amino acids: CASISTRYTEAFF.

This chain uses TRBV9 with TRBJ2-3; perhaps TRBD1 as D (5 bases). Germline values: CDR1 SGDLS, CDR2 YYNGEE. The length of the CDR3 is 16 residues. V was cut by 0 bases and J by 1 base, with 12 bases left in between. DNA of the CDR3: TGTGCCAGCAGCGTAGATAGACAAGGGGGCACAGATACGCAGTATTTT. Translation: CASSVDRQGGTDTQYF. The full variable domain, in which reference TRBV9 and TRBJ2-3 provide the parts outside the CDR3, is DSGVTQTPKHLITATGQRVTLRCSPRSGDLSVYWYQQSLDQGLQFLIQYYNGEERAKGNILERFSAQQFPDLHSELNLSSLELGDSALYFCASSVDRQGGTDTQYFGPGTRLTVL.

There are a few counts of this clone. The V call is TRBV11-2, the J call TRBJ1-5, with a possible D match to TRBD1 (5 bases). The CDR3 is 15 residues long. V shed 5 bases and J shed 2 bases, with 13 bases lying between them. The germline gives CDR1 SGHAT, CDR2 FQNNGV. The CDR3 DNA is TGTGCCAGCAGCGCGGGACCGGGAGGCAATCAGCCCCAGCATTTT. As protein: CASSAGPGGNQPQHF.

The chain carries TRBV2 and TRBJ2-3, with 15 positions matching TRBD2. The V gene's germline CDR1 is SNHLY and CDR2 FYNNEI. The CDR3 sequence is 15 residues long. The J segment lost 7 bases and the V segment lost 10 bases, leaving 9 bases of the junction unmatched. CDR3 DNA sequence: TGTGCCACCTACCAGGGACTAGCGGGAGGACATACGCAGTATTTT. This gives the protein CATYQGLAGGHTQYF.

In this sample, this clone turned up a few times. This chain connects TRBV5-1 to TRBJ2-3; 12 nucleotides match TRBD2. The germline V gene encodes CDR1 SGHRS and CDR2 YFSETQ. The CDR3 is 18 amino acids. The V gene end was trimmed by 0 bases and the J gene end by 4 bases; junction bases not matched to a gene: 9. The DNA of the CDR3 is TGCGCCAGCAGCTTGGCCCTAGCGGGGGGGCTCAGGGCAGATACGCAGTATTTT. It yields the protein CASSLALAGGLRADTQYF. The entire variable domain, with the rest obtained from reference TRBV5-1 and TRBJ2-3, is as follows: KAGVTQTPRYLIKTRGQQVTLSCSPISGHRSVSWYQQTPGQGLQFLFEYFSETQRNKGNFPGRFSGRQFSNSRSEMNVSTLELGDSALYLCASSLALAGGLRADTQYFGPGTRLTVL.

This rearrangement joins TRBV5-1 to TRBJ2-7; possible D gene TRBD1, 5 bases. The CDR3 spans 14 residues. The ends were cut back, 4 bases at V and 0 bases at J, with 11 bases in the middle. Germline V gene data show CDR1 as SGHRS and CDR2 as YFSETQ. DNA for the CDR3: TGCGCCAGCAGCATGACAGTGAGCTCCTACGAGCAGTACTTC. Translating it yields CASSMTVSSYEQYF.

The CDR3 sequence is CAIWGVQETQYF. CDR3 bases: TGTGCCATATGGGGGGTCCAAGAGACCCAGTACTTC. This chain joins TRBV2 and TRBJ2-5; tentative D call: TRBD2 (6 bases). Germline V gives CDR1 SNHLY, CDR2 FYNNEI. V lost 10 bases and J 1 base, leaving 10 bases between the germline ends. This CDR3 contains 12 residues.

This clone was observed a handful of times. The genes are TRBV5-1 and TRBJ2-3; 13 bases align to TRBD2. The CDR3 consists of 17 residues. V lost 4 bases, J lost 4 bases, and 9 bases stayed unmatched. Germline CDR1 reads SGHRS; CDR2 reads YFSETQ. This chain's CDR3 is CASSGGLAGVLADTQYF. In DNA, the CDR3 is TGCGCCAGCAGCGGCGGACTAGCGGGAGTCCTCGCAGATACGCAGTATTTT. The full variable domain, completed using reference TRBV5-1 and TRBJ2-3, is KAGVTQTPRYLIKTRGQQVTLSCSPISGHRSVSWYQQTPGQGLQFLFEYFSETQRNKGNFPGRFSGRQFSNSRSEMNVSTLELGDSALYLCASSGGLAGVLADTQYFGPGTRLTVL.

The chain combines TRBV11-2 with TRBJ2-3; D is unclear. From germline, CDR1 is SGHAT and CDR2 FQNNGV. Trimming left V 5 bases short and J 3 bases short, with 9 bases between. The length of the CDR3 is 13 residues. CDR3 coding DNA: TGTGCCAGCAGCCTCCCTAGTACAGATACGCAGTATTTT. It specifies CASSLPSTDTQYF.